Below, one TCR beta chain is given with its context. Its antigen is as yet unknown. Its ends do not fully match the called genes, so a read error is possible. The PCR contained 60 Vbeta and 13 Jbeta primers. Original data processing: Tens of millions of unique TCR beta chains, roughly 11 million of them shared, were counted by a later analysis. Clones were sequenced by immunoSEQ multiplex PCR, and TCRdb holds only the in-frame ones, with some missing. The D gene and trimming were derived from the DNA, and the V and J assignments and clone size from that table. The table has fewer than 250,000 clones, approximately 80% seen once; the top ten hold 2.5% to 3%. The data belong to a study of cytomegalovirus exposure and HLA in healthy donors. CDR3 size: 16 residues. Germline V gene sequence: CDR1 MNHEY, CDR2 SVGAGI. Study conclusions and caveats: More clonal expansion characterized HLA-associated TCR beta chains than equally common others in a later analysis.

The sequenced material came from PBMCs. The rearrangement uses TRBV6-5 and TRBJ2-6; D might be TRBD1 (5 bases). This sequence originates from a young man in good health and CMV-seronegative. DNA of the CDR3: TGTGCCAGCAGTTCGGACCGAAGCTCTGGGGCCAGCGTCCTGACTTTC. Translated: CASSSDRSSGASVLTF.